These T cell receptor beta chains were read from a single sample in a study of cytomegalovirus exposure and HLA in healthy donors. The table came from immunoSEQ multiplex PCR; TCRdb's copy has only in-frame clones and leaves some out. The top ten hold 20% to 25% of the sample, which has roughly 90,000 clones, over 70% seen once. Sequenced: PBMCs. The receptors derive from a young man in good health and CMV-seropositive. Each CDR3 is given with its conserved first and last residue. The order of the fields is D gene, J gene, V gene, clone size, CDR3 DNA, CDR3 protein. D genes are given only for firm matches. Some rows have no size entry. The others give once, few or many, or a class for an expanded clone.

d_call: NA; j_call: TRBJ1-1; v_call: TRBV18; clone_size: NA; cdr3_nt: TGTGCCAGCTCACTTACAGGCGCAGGAACGAACACTGAAGCTTTCTTT; cdr3_aa: CASSLTGAGTNTEAFF
d_call: TRBD1; j_call: TRBJ2-3; v_call: TRBV29-1; clone_size: few; cdr3_nt: TGCAGCGCGGGACAGGGAGGGACAGATACGCAGTATTTT; cdr3_aa: CSAGQGGTDTQYF
d_call: TRBD1; j_call: TRBJ2-7; v_call: TRBV18; clone_size: NA; cdr3_nt: TGTGCCAGCTCCCGATCGGGACAGGGAATCTACGAGCAGTACTTC; cdr3_aa: CASSRSGQGIYEQYF
d_call: NA; j_call: TRBJ1-2; v_call: TRBV5-1; clone_size: few; cdr3_nt: TGCGCCAGCAGCATGAGCCCCTGGGACGGGGACTATGGCTACCCCTTC; cdr3_aa: CASSMSPWDGDYGYPF
d_call: TRBD1; j_call: TRBJ1-2; v_call: TRBV15; clone_size: NA; cdr3_nt: TGTGCCACCAGCAGATCCGGGACAGGAAACGGCTACACCTTC; cdr3_aa: CATSRSGTGNGYTF
d_call: NA; j_call: TRBJ1-5; v_call: TRBV19; clone_size: NA; cdr3_nt: TGTGCCAGTATCAAAGACAGCTCTAGCAATCAGCCCCAGCATTTT; cdr3_aa: CASIKDSSSNQPQHF
d_call: NA; j_call: TRBJ1-6; v_call: TRBV6-1; clone_size: NA; cdr3_nt: TGTGCCAGCAGCGGAGGGAGGGATTCACCCCTCCACTTT; cdr3_aa: CASSGGRDSPLHF
d_call: NA; j_call: TRBJ2-3; v_call: TRBV4-3; clone_size: NA; cdr3_nt: TGCGCCAGCAGCCAAGAAAGCAGGCGAGATACGCAGTATTTT; cdr3_aa: CASSQESRRDTQYF
d_call: NA; j_call: TRBJ2-7; v_call: TRBV7-2; clone_size: NA; cdr3_nt: TGTGCCAGCAGCTTAAGGAGTGCCGACCACGAGCAGTACTTC; cdr3_aa: CASSLRSADHEQYF
d_call: NA; j_call: TRBJ1-1; v_call: TRBV5-8; clone_size: NA; cdr3_nt: TGTGCCAGCAGCTACCATCTCCCCGGGAACACTGAAGCTTTCTTT; cdr3_aa: CASSYHLPGNTEAFF
d_call: TRBD1; j_call: TRBJ2-7; v_call: TRBV7-2; clone_size: NA; cdr3_nt: TGTGCCAGCAGCCTTGGACAGGGCCTCTACGAGCAGTACTTC; cdr3_aa: CASSLGQGLYEQYF
d_call: NA; j_call: TRBJ1-5; v_call: TRBV15; clone_size: NA; cdr3_nt: TGTGCCACCAGGGCAGGGAACTTTGGTAATCAGCCCCAGCATTTT; cdr3_aa: CATRAGNFGNQPQHF
d_call: TRBD1; j_call: TRBJ2-2; v_call: TRBV29-1; clone_size: NA; cdr3_nt: TGCAGCGCTTTGGGACAGGGGAACACCGGGGAGCTGTTTTTT; cdr3_aa: CSALGQGNTGELFF
d_call: TRBD1; j_call: TRBJ1-1; v_call: TRBV28; clone_size: NA; cdr3_nt: TGTGCCAGCAGTGAGGGGACAGGGTCGAACACTGAAGCTTTCTTT; cdr3_aa: CASSEGTGSNTEAFF
d_call: NA; j_call: TRBJ2-7; v_call: TRBV9; clone_size: NA; cdr3_nt: TGTGCCAGCAGCGGCCGGGACAAGGTCTACGAGCAGTACTTC; cdr3_aa: CASSGRDKVYEQYF
d_call: NA; j_call: TRBJ2-1; v_call: TRBV27; clone_size: NA; cdr3_nt: TGTGCCAGCAGTTTATCGAAAGGGAGCTCCTACAATGAGCAGTTCTTC; cdr3_aa: CASSLSKGSSYNEQFF
d_call: NA; j_call: TRBJ2-7; v_call: TRBV18; clone_size: NA; cdr3_nt: TGTGCCAGCTCACCTACAGCGGCGAGCTCCTACGAGCAGTACTTC; cdr3_aa: CASSPTAASSYEQYF
d_call: TRBD1; j_call: TRBJ2-3; v_call: TRBV6-5; clone_size: NA; cdr3_nt: TGTGCCAGCAGTTTCACAGGGGACCACACAGATACGCAGTATTTT; cdr3_aa: CASSFTGDHTDTQYF
d_call: TRBD2; j_call: TRBJ2-5; v_call: TRBV2; clone_size: NA; cdr3_nt: TGTGCCAGCAGAGCGGGGTGGAAAGAGACCCAGTACTTC; cdr3_aa: CASRAGWKETQYF
d_call: NA; j_call: TRBJ1-2; v_call: TRBV25-1; clone_size: NA; cdr3_nt: TGTGCCAGCAGTGAATGGTCCGGGGACTATGGCTACACCTTC; cdr3_aa: CASSEWSGDYGYTF
d_call: NA; j_call: TRBJ1-2; v_call: TRBV5-4; clone_size: NA; cdr3_nt: TGTGCCAGCAGCTTGGACGGTGGGGGCGGCTACACCTTC; cdr3_aa: CASSLDGGGGYTF
d_call: NA; j_call: TRBJ2-1; v_call: TRBV4-1; clone_size: NA; cdr3_nt: TGCGCCAGCAGCCAAGACAGGGGGCGCGGGAGCAATGAGCAGTTCTTC; cdr3_aa: CASSQDRGRGSNEQFF
d_call: NA; j_call: TRBJ2-7; v_call: TRBV6-1; clone_size: few; cdr3_nt: TGTGCCAGCAGTGAGGCCATCAGGGCCTACGAGCAGTACTTC; cdr3_aa: CASSEAIRAYEQYF
d_call: TRBD1; j_call: TRBJ1-5; v_call: TRBV19; clone_size: NA; cdr3_nt: TGTGCCAGTAGTCAGGGGGCACAACAGCCCCAGCATTTT; cdr3_aa: CASSQGAQQPQHF
d_call: TRBD1; j_call: TRBJ1-1; v_call: TRBV5-6; clone_size: once; cdr3_nt: TGTGCCAGCAGCTTGGCCGGGGACAGTATAGCTTTCTTT; cdr3_aa: CASSLAGDSIAFF
d_call: NA; j_call: TRBJ1-5; v_call: TRBV6-1; clone_size: NA; cdr3_nt: TGTGCCAGCCAGCCTAGGGAGAGCAATCAGCCCCAGCATTTT; cdr3_aa: CASQPRESNQPQHF
d_call: NA; j_call: TRBJ2-5; v_call: TRBV10-3; clone_size: once; cdr3_nt: TGTGCCTGTGGAGCGGGTGTGGAAGAGACCCAGTACTTC; cdr3_aa: CACGAGVEETQYF
d_call: NA; j_call: TRBJ1-3; v_call: TRBV4-1; clone_size: NA; cdr3_nt: TGCGCCAGCAGCCGAGTACAGGACGCTGGAAACACCATATATTTT; cdr3_aa: CASSRVQDAGNTIYF
d_call: TRBD2; j_call: TRBJ2-5; v_call: TRBV4-2; clone_size: NA; cdr3_nt: TGTGCCAGCAGCCCGACTAGCGGGGTACAGACCCAGTACTTC; cdr3_aa: CASSPTSGVQTQYF